This entry lists 9 T cell receptor beta chains sequenced from one sample in a study of cytomegalovirus exposure and HLA in healthy donors. With 60 Vbeta and 13 Jbeta primers, the PCR was carried out. Clones were read by immunoSEQ multiplex PCR, and TCRdb kept only the in-frame ones, dropping some. The sample holds 100,000 to 150,000 clones, nearly 80% seen once. Sequenced material: PBMCs. The receptor source for this set is a woman aged 40 to 55 in good health and CMV-seronegative.

This clone showed up just once. The V gene is TRBV7-2, the J gene TRBJ2-3; 9 bases are shared with TRBD2. Germline V gives CDR1 SGHTA, CDR2 FQGNSA. The CDR3 is made up of 17 amino acids. V lost 4 bases, J lost 5 bases, and 13 bases stayed unmatched. CDR3 loop: CASSSGGRGGLQDTQYF. The CDR3, as DNA: TGTGCCAGCAGCTCAGGGGGGCGGGGGGGCCTCCAAGATACGCAGTATTTT.

This rearrangement joins TRBV27 to TRBJ1-5; TRBD1 is a possible D gene (5 bases). With 3 bases removed from V and 7 bases from J, the gap between germline ends came to 10 bases. Germline CDR1 and CDR2: MNHEY and SMNVEV (reference sequence). This CDR3 has 13 amino acids. The CDR3 region has the DNA TGTGCCAGCAGTTTTCAGGGAAGCCAGCCCCAGCATTTT. Amino acids: CASSFQGSQPQHF.

The chain's CDR3 is CSAITRVDSGYTF. CDR3 bases: TGCAGCGCGATTACCAGGGTAGATAGTGGCTACACCTTC. The chain uses TRBV29-1 and TRBJ1-2, with D perhaps matching TRBD1 (5 bases). The V gene's germline CDR1 is SQVTM and CDR2 ANQGSEA. The V gene lost 7 bases and the J gene lost 7 bases, with 19 bases spanning the gap. The CDR3 loop spans 13 amino acids.

In its sample, this clone was seen a few times. The chain carries TRBV9 and TRBJ2-7, with 9 bases matching TRBD1. The V and J ends lost 3 bases and 0 bases, in that order; junction bases with no gene match: 4. From germline, CDR1 is SGDLS and CDR2 YYNGEE. CDR3 length: 15 amino acids. The CDR3 bases are TGTGCCAGCAGCGGGGGACAGGGACTCTCCTACGAGCAGTACTTC. Residues: CASSGGQGLSYEQYF.

The chain is built from TRBV28 and TRBJ2-3; 8 bases match TRBD2. Per the germline V gene, CDR1 is MDHEN and CDR2 is SYDVKM. The length of the CDR3 is 14 residues. The V and J ends lost 6 bases and 0 bases, in that order; junction bases with no gene match: 2. The CDR3 nucleotides are TGTGCCAGCAGCCCTAGCGGGAGCACAGATACGCAGTATTTT. Its translation: CASSPSGSTDTQYF.

The rearrangement uses TRBV5-8 and TRBJ1-4; D unclear. V lost 4 bases and J lost 0, with 10 bases in between. This CDR3 is built from 15 residues. Germline V gene data show CDR1 as SGHTS and CDR2 as YDEGEE. The CDR3 here is CASSPRRSTNEKLFF. In DNA form, the CDR3 reads TGTGCCAGCAGCCCCCGGCGGTCAACTAATGAAAAACTGTTTTTT.

The chain links TRBV28 to TRBJ2-2, with TRBD2 identical over 9 bases. The CDR3 spans 16 residues. CDR1 is MDHEN, CDR2 SYDVKM, per germline. Germline trimming cut 8 bases from V and 5 bases from J; bases unmatched to any gene: 12. The CDR3 protein is CASGGSGSPGTGELFF. DNA for the CDR3: TGTGCCAGCGGCGGTAGCGGGAGCCCGGGGACCGGGGAGCTGTTTTTT.

The genes are TRBV7-2 and TRBJ2-1; D is undetermined. CDR3 length: 13 residues. V dropped 1 base and J dropped 10 bases, with 11 bases sitting between them. Germline CDR1 and CDR2: SGHTA and FQGNSA. The DNA for the CDR3 is TGTGCCAGCAGCTTAGGCCCAGGAAACGAGCAGTTCTTC. This sequence encodes CASSLGPGNEQFF.

The sample holds a few counts of this clone. The V gene is TRBV2, the J gene TRBJ2-3, with D perhaps TRBD2 (7 bases). From germline, CDR1 is SNHLY and CDR2 FYNNEI. The CDR3 contains 15 residues. Between the trimmed V and J ends, which lost 0 bases and 3 bases, there was a span of 10 bases. This chain's CDR3 is CASSEARGGTDTQYF. CDR3 coding DNA: TGTGCCAGCAGTGAAGCGAGGGGGGGTACAGATACGCAGTATTTT.